The subject of this entry is one TCR beta chain. Its antigen is not identified. TCRdb called the PCR reads again in MiXCR, with one record for every CDR3 protein. The sample records hundreds of thousands of distinct CDR3 sequences, about 25% being singletons. CDR1 SGHDN and CDR2 FVKESK come from the germline V gene. CDR3 length: 18 amino acids. J gave up 8 bases and V 0 bases, and 15 bases lay outside the gene matches. This entry is derived from a study of molecular identifiers for immune sequencing clone quantification. Overall study findings and caveats: Detection of one spiked Jurkat cell's TCR RNA reportedly worked in 1 million or so naive cells.

Naive CD8 library inputs spanned about 17,000 to 1,100,000 sorted cells and 10%, 30% or 50% RNA. This receptor was taken from a human donor in good health. Some libraries in this study had Jurkat cell RNA spiked in. Sequenced: naive CD8+ T cells from blood, with Jurkat cell RNA spiked in. Described subset: FACS-sorted CD8+CD4-CCR7+CD45RA+ naive T cells. V gene TRBV14 combines with J gene TRBJ2-4, with 8 bases matching TRBD2. In nucleotides, the CDR3 is TGTGCCAGCAGCCAAGACCGACTAGCGTCAACCGCGGGGGACATTCAGTACTTC. Translation gives CASSQDRLASTAGDIQYF.